Presented here are 13 T cell receptor beta chains from one specimen sequenced in a study of blood T cells in healthy people across ages (dated by TCRdb to the mid-2010s). Library method: 5' RACE. TCRdb shows the sequencer as Illumina HiSeq 2500. The second PCR ran for roughly 6 to 11 cycles and used a J-beta primer mix along with a sample-barcoded 5' primer. The public reads were reprocessed in TCRdb via fastp at Q25 and MiXCR, keeping in-frame beta chains. Entries that share a CDR3 protein sequence are merged under the most common genes and DNA. Recorded for this sample are roughly 1.4 million distinct CDR3 sequences; 45% to 70% of them occurred a single time. Over 5.5% of the sample lies in the top ten. Sample: blood. Source of these receptors: a young man in good health.

Worth noting for this clonotype: The junction shows a germline mismatch at one end, possibly a read error. This chain links TRBV10-3 with TRBJ2-2; D gene uncertain. The CDR3 extends over 14 amino acids. Germline V lookup: CDR1 ENHRY, CDR2 SYGVKD. Here the CDR3 reads CTISESRDTGELFF. Written as DNA, the CDR3 is TGTACCATCAGTGAGTCCAGAGACACCGGGGAGCTGTTTTTT.

This clonotype was found a few times. CDR3 sequence reads: CAPRPAGDYGYTF. The DNA of the CDR3 is TGTGCCCCTAGGCCGGCAGGTGACTATGGCTACACCTTC. The chain recombines TRBV7-9 with TRBJ1-2; D not certain. V shed 11 bases and J shed 3 bases, with 16 bases lying between them. Germline CDR1 SEHNR, CDR2 FQNEAQ (reference sequence). The CDR3 has 13 residues.

J is TRBJ2-4 and V is TRBV18; 9 bases fit TRBD1. J lost 6 bases, V lost 8 bases, and 11 bases had no gene match. Looked up from germline, CDR1 is KGHSH and CDR2 is LQKENI. This CDR3 comprises 15 residues. CDR3 region: CASPQTGGFGNIQYF. For the CDR3, the DNA is TGTGCCAGCCCACAAACAGGGGGCTTCGGAAACATTCAGTACTTC. Using reference TRBV18 and TRBJ2-4 for the parts outside the CDR3, the full variable domain is NAGVMQNPRHLVRRRGQEARLRCSPMKGHSHVYWYRQLPEEGLKFMVYLQKENIIDESGMPKERFSAEFPKEGPSILRIQQVVRGDSAAYFCASPQTGGFGNIQYFGAGTRLSVL.

The chain employs TRBV5-1 and TRBJ1-4; maybe TRBD1 (5 bases). Germline CDR1 reads SGHRS; CDR2 reads YFSETQ. Trimming shortened V by 0 bases and J by 8 bases, and 20 bases separated the two germline ends. The CDR3 runs 17 residues. CDR3 in amino acids: CASSLGLDSLRGEKLFF. As DNA, the CDR3 is TGCGCCAGCAGCTTGGGACTCGACAGTCTTAGAGGGGAAAAACTGTTTTTT.

The V gene is TRBV30, the J gene TRBJ2-7; D gene uncertain. The CDR3 runs 12 residues. Trimming removed 1 base at V and 3 bases at J, with 7 bases between. Germline CDR1 GTSNPN, CDR2 SVGIG (reference sequence). This CDR3 reads CAWSGTVYEQYF. For the CDR3, the DNA is TGTGCCTGGAGTGGCACAGTCTACGAGCAGTACTTC.

This clonotype was recorded at least ten times. The chain employs TRBV10-3 and TRBJ2-7; unclear D gene. V lost 11 bases and J 2 bases, leaving 16 bases between the germline ends. The length of the CDR3 is 13 residues. The germline CDR1 and CDR2 sequences are ENHRY and SYGVKD. CDR3 nucleotides: TGTGCCTCCAAGCGCGCGGAGACCTACGAGCAGTACTTC. Translation: CASKRAETYEQYF.

There are a few counts of this clonotype. The CDR3 DNA sequence: TGTGCCAGCAGCTTCGGGCGGGGAGGTTACAATGAGCAGTTCTTC. Translating gives CASSFGRGGYNEQFF. This chain joins TRBV5-6 and TRBJ2-1, with D perhaps TRBD2 (6 bases). The V end was cut by 2 bases, the J end by 4 bases, with 13 bases between. This CDR3 has 15 residues. Germline V gene sequence: CDR1 SGHDT, CDR2 YYEEEE.

The genes are TRBV27 and TRBJ1-4; the D gene is possibly TRBD1 (5 bases). The ends were cut back, 6 bases at V and 3 bases at J, with 20 bases in the middle. Germline V CDR1 and CDR2: MNHEY, SMNVEV (reference sequence). The CDR3 is 17 amino acids. As DNA, the CDR3 is TGTGCCAGCAGCTTGGGAATCCGGGGCGCGTCTAATGAAAAACTGTTTTTT. Protein product: CASSLGIRGASNEKLFF.

The V and J genes are TRBV7-6 and TRBJ2-1; D not certain. Germline assignment: CDR1 SGHVS and CDR2 FNYEAQ. The CDR3 runs to 13 residues. The V gene lost 5 bases and the J gene lost 5 bases, with 10 bases spanning the gap. CDR3 sequence (DNA): TGTGCCAGCAGCAACCCAGGTGACAATGAGCAGTTCTTC. This codes for CASSNPGDNEQFF. The whole variable domain, filled in from reference TRBV7-6 and TRBJ2-1, reads GAGVSQSPRYKVTKRGQDVALRCDPISGHVSLYWYRQALGQGPEFLTYFNYEAQQDKSGLPNDRFSAERPEGSISTLTIQRTEQRDSAMYRCASSNPGDNEQFFGPGTRLTVL.

The chain employs TRBV7-2 and TRBJ2-5, with D possibly matching TRBD2 (5 bases). Germline V CDR1 and CDR2: SGHTA, FQGNSA. The CDR3 is 14 residues long. The germline V and J ends were trimmed by 1 base and 4 bases, with 10 bases remaining between them. DNA for the CDR3: TGTGCCAGCAGCTTAGAAAGGGCGGGAGAGACCCAGTACTTC. As protein: CASSLERAGETQYF. The whole variable domain, filled in from reference TRBV7-2 and TRBJ2-5, reads GAGVSQSPSNKVTEKGKDVELRCDPISGHTALYWYRQSLGQGLEFLIYFQGNSAPDKSGLPSDRFSAERTGGSVSTLTIQRTQQEDSAVYLCASSLERAGETQYFGPGTRLLVL.

V usage is TRBV18 and J usage is TRBJ2-1; the D gene could be TRBD1 or TRBD2 (5 bases each). Germline V gives CDR1 KGHSH, CDR2 LQKENI. The ends were cut back, 3 bases at V and 0 bases at J, with 12 bases in the middle. The CDR3 is 16 residues long. The CDR3 bases are TGTGCCAGCTCACCCGGGACGCCGAGCTCCTACAATGAGCAGTTCTTC. Translating it yields CASSPGTPSSYNEQFF.

This chain connects TRBV4-1 to TRBJ2-7; 7 bases are shared with TRBD1. Germline values: CDR1 MGHRA, CDR2 YSYEKL. Trimming at V came to 4 bases and at J to 0 bases, leaving 6 bases not matched to a gene. The CDR3 extends over 15 amino acids. CDR3 sequence reads: CASSRTGINSYEQYF. In DNA form, the CDR3 reads TGCGCCAGCAGCCGGACAGGAATAAACTCCTACGAGCAGTACTTC.

The chain recombines TRBV29-1 with TRBJ2-1; 8 nucleotides agree with TRBD2. V was clipped by 7 bases and J by 2 bases; unmatched bases: 4. CDR3 length equals 13 residues. The germline V gene encodes CDR1 SQVTM and CDR2 ANQGSEA. The CDR3: CSGREVPYNEQFF. In DNA, the CDR3 is TGCAGCGGGCGGGAGGTCCCCTACAATGAGCAGTTCTTC.